This TCR beta chain stems from a study of shared clonotypes between healthy human individuals. Regarding the study as a whole: Rarefaction revealed incomplete sorted-subset sequencing despite large depth.

As for this clone: The antigen is not known. Other DNA variants within this sample encode the same CDR3.

Generated by immunoSEQ multiplex PCR, the TCRdb table keeps only in-frame clones and is missing some. The table includes 2,100,000 or so clones, around 95% detected once. The CDR3 spans 15 residues. V trimming: 3 bases; J trimming: 5 bases; junction bases outside the gene matches: 4. The V gene's germline CDR1 is KGHSH and CDR2 LQKENI. The TCR originated in a man aged 18 to 30 in good health. Sequencing used naive CD4+ T cells sorted from blood. Noted subset: CD45RA+ positively selected. J is TRBJ1-4 and V is TRBV18; 9 bases fit TRBD1. The CDR3 here is CASSPLTGGNEKLFF. In nucleotides, the CDR3 is TGTGCCAGCTCACCCCTGACAGGGGGAAATGAAAAACTGTTTTTT.